Listed below are T cell receptor beta chains from one sample, sequenced in a study of blood T cell repertoires in COVID-19. This table comes from immunoSEQ multiplex PCR, and its TCRdb copy is limited to in-frame clones, with some not included. Of about 54,000 clones in the sample, around 81% were seen once. Input material: peripheral blood. The source is a woman aged 60-75 years with acute or convalescent COVID-19. The CDR3 runs from the conserved cysteine through the conserved F or W. Fields, in order: clone size, D gene, J gene, V gene, CDR3 DNA, CDR3 protein. The D gene is left open where the match is weak. Only part of the rows carry a size: once, few, many, or a class if the clone is expanded.

>NA|TRBD1|TRBJ1-2|TRBV5-1
TGCGCCAGCAGCTTTCGATCCGACAGGGGGAGCTATGGCTACACCTTC
CASSFRSDRGSYGYTF
>NA|TRBD2|TRBJ2-3|TRBV5-1
TGCGCCAGCAGCTCCTGGACTAGCGGGGGGGCTGTAATTGGGACAGATACGCAGTATTTT
CASSSWTSGGAVIGTDTQYF
>NA|NA|TRBJ2-7|TRBV7-2
TGTGCCAGCAGCTTAGGGACAGCTTTATCCTACGAGCAGTACTTC
CASSLGTALSYEQYF
>NA|NA|TRBJ1-1|TRBV30
TGTGCCTGGAGCAGACAGGAGGCGACTGAAGCTTTCTTT
CAWSRQEATEAFF
>NA|TRBD1|TRBJ1-1|TRBV5-4
TGTGCCAGCAGCTGGGGACAGGGGAACACTGAAGCTTTCTTT
CASSWGQGNTEAFF
>NA|NA|TRBJ2-7|TRBV2
TGTGCCAGCAGTGAAGGGGCCCAGGGTCACTACGAGCAGTACTTC
CASSEGAQGHYEQYF
>NA|TRBD1|TRBJ2-2|TRBV6-5
TGTGCCAGCAGACGGGGACAGGGGGCGGCCGGGGAGCTGTTTTTT
CASRRGQGAAGELFF
>NA|TRBD2|TRBJ2-2|TRBV27
TGTGCCAGCAGTTTATCGGCTCTAGCGGGAGGGCCCCCCGGGGAGCTGTTTTTT
CASSLSALAGGPPGELFF
>once|NA|TRBJ2-7|TRBV6-1
TGTGCCAGCAGTGAAGCCCAGGGGAACGAGCAGTACTTC
CASSEAQGNEQYF
>NA|TRBD1|TRBJ1-5|TRBV28
TGTGCCAGCAGTCTGACAGGGCCCTCCGGAGTTGGCAATCAGCCCCAGCATTTT
CASSLTGPSGVGNQPQHF
>NA|NA|TRBJ1-6|TRBV7-9
TGTGCCAGCAGCTCAGCCAGCGGGTCGTATAATTCACCCCTCCACTTT
CASSSASGSYNSPLHF
>NA|TRBD1|TRBJ1-4|TRBV10-3
TGTGCCATCAGTGAAAGGGAAACAGGGGCTGAAAAACTGTTTTTT
CAISERETGAEKLFF
>NA|NA|TRBJ1-1|TRBV19
TGTGCCAGTAGGGGAAGGGCGGGGAACACTGAAGCTTTCTTT
CASRGRAGNTEAFF
>NA|NA|TRBJ2-1|TRBV6-2/TRBV6-3
TGTGCCAGCAGCCCCCTTAATGAGCAGTTCTTC
CASSPLNEQFF
>NA|TRBD2|TRBJ2-5|TRBV30
TGTGCCTGTGGGACTAGCGGGGGATTAACCCAGTACTTC
CACGTSGGLTQYF
>NA|NA|TRBJ1-1|TRBV2
TGTGCCAGCAGTCGTACCGGGACACCAAACACTGAAGCTTTCTTT
CASSRTGTPNTEAFF
>NA|NA|TRBJ1-2|TRBV7-9
TGTGCCAGCAGCTTAGCCGGGGAGAGGGGCTACACCTTC
CASSLAGERGYTF
>NA|TRBD2|TRBJ2-3|TRBV3-1/TRBV3-2
TGTGCCAGCAGCCTGCTAGCGGGAGATACGCAGTATTTT
CASSLLAGDTQYF
>NA|NA|TRBJ2-1|TRBV7-2
TGTGCCAGCAGCTTAGATCAGGGGAGGGGTGAGCAGTTCTTC
CASSLDQGRGEQFF
>NA|TRBD1|TRBJ2-3|TRBV6-5
TGTGCCAGCAGGACAGGGGACCTTACAGATACGCAGTATTTT
CASRTGDLTDTQYF
>NA|NA|TRBJ2-1|TRBV9
TGTGCCAGCAGCGCCGCGTACAATGAGCAGTTCTTC
CASSAAYNEQFF
>NA|TRBD2|TRBJ2-7|TRBV11-2
TGTGCCAGCAGCTTAGCTAGCGGGAGCGCCTACGAGCAGTACTTC
CASSLASGSAYEQYF
>NA|NA|TRBJ1-1|TRBV3-1/TRBV3-2
TGTGCCAGCAGCCAAGCTCCGGGTGGGAGCACTGAAGCTTTCTTT
CASSQAPGGSTEAFF
>NA|TRBD1|TRBJ1-1|TRBV25-1
TGTGCCAGCAGTTCAACAGGGGTTTTTGTCACTGAAGCTTTCTTT
CASSSTGVFVTEAFF
>NA|TRBD1|TRBJ1-5|TRBV5-1
TGCGCCAGTTCGACAGGGTCAGGCAATCAGCCCCAGCATTTT
CASSTGSGNQPQHF
>NA|TRBD1|TRBJ2-7|TRBV19
TGTGCCAGTAGTCCGATCCCCGGGACAGGGATGGACGAGCAGTACTTC
CASSPIPGTGMDEQYF
>NA|NA|TRBJ2-1|TRBV28
TGTGCCAGCAATCCTTTCGGGTCGACCTACAATGAGCAGTTCTTC
CASNPFGSTYNEQFF
>NA|NA|TRBJ2-2|TRBV7-2
TGTGCCAGCAGCCCCGGCCGGGGTTACACCGGGGAGCTGTTTTTT
CASSPGRGYTGELFF
>NA|NA|TRBJ1-5|TRBV13
TGTGCCAGCAGCTTACAGGGGCGGAATCAGCCCCAGCATTTT
CASSLQGRNQPQHF
>NA|NA|TRBJ2-3|TRBV6-5
TGTGCCAGCAGTTATCATAGCGAGAACATAGATACGCAGTATTTT
CASSYHSENIDTQYF
>few|TRBD1|TRBJ2-7|TRBV3-1/TRBV3-2
TGTGCCAGCAGCCGAGGGACAGGGGGTGTAGACGAGCAGTACTTC
CASSRGTGGVDEQYF
>NA|NA|TRBJ2-7|TRBV27
TGTGCCAGCGCACGGGGGGCGGATTACGAGCAGTACTTC
CASARGADYEQYF
>NA|TRBD1|TRBJ1-2|TRBV7-2
TGTGCCAGCAGCCGCCCGGACAGGGCAGATGGCTACACCTTC
CASSRPDRADGYTF
>NA|NA|TRBJ2-2|TRBV9
TGTGCCAGCAGCGATAGTTCAATCACCGGGGAGCTGTTTTTT
CASSDSSITGELFF
>NA|NA|TRBJ2-1|TRBV3-1/TRBV3-2
TGTGCCAGCAGCCTAGTACGGGGTAACAATGAGCAGTTCTTC
CASSLVRGNNEQFF
>few|NA|TRBJ2-2|TRBV7-9
TGTGCCAGCAGCAAACAGGGAAACACCGGGGAGCTGTTTTTT
CASSKQGNTGELFF
>NA|TRBD1|TRBJ1-2|TRBV12-3/TRBV12-4
TGTGCCAGCAGTTTAAGGGCAGGGGGCGGCTACACCTTC
CASSLRAGGGYTF
>few|NA|TRBJ1-2|TRBV7-3
TGTGCCAGCAGCTTATCGAACAGGGAGGGTGGCTACACCTTC
CASSLSNREGGYTF
>NA|NA|TRBJ2-6|TRBV18
TGTGCCAGCTCCCCATTGAGGACTCAGGATTCTGGGGCCAACGTCCTGACTTTC
CASSPLRTQDSGANVLTF
>NA|TRBD2|TRBJ2-7|TRBV27
TGTGCCAGCAGTTCCTCCTTAGGGACTAGCAGAATTTACGAGCAGTACTTC
CASSSSLGTSRIYEQYF
>NA|TRBD1|TRBJ1-1|TRBV5-1
TGCGCCAGCAGCCGGACAGGGGTGAACACTGAAGCTTTCTTT
CASSRTGVNTEAFF
>once|NA|TRBJ2-3|TRBV6-6
TGTGCCAGCAGTTCCCAGGGGCCCTTCTTAGATACGCAGTATTTT
CASSSQGPFLDTQYF
>NA|TRBD1|TRBJ1-1|TRBV6-5
TGTGCCAGCAGGCGGACAGGGGGCGGGGAAGCTTTCTTT
CASRRTGGGEAFF
>NA|NA|TRBJ2-3|TRBV5-5
TGTGCCAGCAGCTTGCACGGGGCAGATACGCAGTATTTT
CASSLHGADTQYF
>NA|NA|TRBJ2-7|TRBV5-1
TGCGCCAGCAGCCACACGCCTGCCTCCTACGAGCAGTACTTC
CASSHTPASYEQYF
>NA|NA|TRBJ1-1|TRBV7-3
TGTGCCAGCAGCTTAACGGGGCAGGATGAAGCTTTCTTT
CASSLTGQDEAFF
>NA|NA|TRBJ1-5|TRBV3-1/TRBV3-2
TGTGCCAGCAGCCAAGATCTCACAGTCGGCAATCAGCCCCAGCATTTT
CASSQDLTVGNQPQHF